This TCR beta chain is drawn from a study of tumor and adjacent non-tumor tissue in lung cancer. The wider study: Histology: 12 adenocarcinoma, a couple of squamous cell carcinoma, 1 small cell lung cancer. Each sample yielded roughly 4.2 million productive TCRbeta reads on average. Broader study findings: Compared with tumor, normal lung showed significantly lower TCR diversity. In normal lung, the top 100 clones were significantly more dominant than in tumor.

Regarding this clonotype: Its antigen is currently unknown.

CDR3 length equals 14 residues. CDR1 and CDR2 from the germline V gene are GTSNPN and SVGIG (reference sequence). The V segment lost 8 bases and the J segment 2 bases; nucleotides outside the gene matches: 10. The template was RNA from unsorted bulk tissue. The library came from three nested PCR rounds adapted from ARM-PCR protocols. TCRdb analysed the multiplex PCR reads with MiXCR anew, one entry per CDR3 protein. The sample has tens of thousands of distinct CDR3 sequences; around 78% are singletons. The TCR comes from a man aged 60 to 69 with non-small cell lung cancer. This chain joins TRBV30 and TRBJ2-3; 7 bases align to TRBD2. The sequenced sample was lung tumor tissue. CDR3 protein: CASARLASTDTQYF. The CDR3 nucleotides read TGTGCCAGTGCTCGACTAGCATCCACAGATACGCAGTATTTT.